The 3 T cell receptor beta chains presented below share a single source sample, sequenced in a study of OX40 agonist ivuxolimab in advanced cancers. Libraries were prepared by immunoSEQ multiplex PCR; TCRdb keeps only in-frame clonotypes and omits some of them. Found here are fewer than 90,000 clones, approximately 86% of them singletons; the top ten hold 2% to 2.5%. The starting material was CD4+ or CD8+ T cells sorted from blood, obtained in a trial of the OX40 agonist ivuxolimab. The receptor source for this set is an adult with an advanced solid tumor such as melanoma, head and neck, liver or kidney cancer.

The chain combines TRBV7-3 with TRBJ2-1; D gene unclear. The CDR3 length is 15 residues. Germline V CDR1 and CDR2: SGHTA, FQGTGA. The germline V and J ends were trimmed by 5 bases and 7 bases, with 18 bases remaining between them. CDR3 loop: CASSPKATTRNEQFF. DNA of the CDR3: TGTGCCAGCAGCCCCAAGGCCACAACGAGGAATGAGCAGTTCTTC.

V gene TRBV28 combines with J gene TRBJ2-1, with 9 nucleotides matching TRBD1. Germline V gene lookup returns CDR1 MDHEN and CDR2 SYDVKM. The CDR3 totals 14 residues. Trimming removed 5 bases from V and 9 bases from J; junction bases left unmatched: 8. This chain's CDR3 is CASSTGTGWVEQFF. CDR3 DNA: TGTGCCAGCAGTACAGGGACAGGGTGGGTTGAGCAGTTCTTC.

The genes are TRBV19 and TRBJ1-2; tentative D call: TRBD1 (6 bases). This CDR3 has 11 amino acids. Germline loops: CDR1 LNHDA, CDR2 SQIVND (reference sequence). V lost 8 bases and J lost 4, with 8 bases in between. The CDR3 bases are TGTGCCAGTGGGGGCAGCTATGGCTACACCTTC. It yields the protein CASGGSYGYTF. Using reference TRBV19 and TRBJ1-2 for the parts outside the CDR3, the full variable domain is DGGITQSPKYLFRKEGQNVTLSCEQNLNHDAMYWYRQDPGQGLRLIYYSQIVNDFQKGDIAEGYSVSREKKESFPLTVTSAQKNPTAFYLCASGGSYGYTFGSGTRLTVV.